A single sample gave rise to the 4 T cell receptor beta chains below, sequenced in a study of blood T cell repertoires in COVID-19. Using immunoSEQ multiplex PCR, the repertoire was profiled, and TCRdb retains in-frame clones only, with some absent. In the table there are over 120,000 clones, around 86% of which are singletons. The sequenced sample was peripheral blood. These receptors were obtained from a man aged 50 to 59 who had recovered from COVID-19.

The chain is built from TRBV6-6 and TRBJ1-5; D gene uncertain. V was trimmed by 6 bases and J by 0 bases, leaving 12 bases between them. CDR1 and CDR2 from the germline V gene are MNHNY and SVGAGI (reference sequence). The CDR3 covers 15 residues. The CDR3 DNA sequence: TGTGCCAGCAGCCGGTTGAAACGTAGCAATCAGCCCCAGCATTTT. This encodes CASSRLKRSNQPQHF.

The chain couples TRBV14 to TRBJ2-7; 8 bases fit TRBD1. Per the germline V gene, CDR1 is SGHDN and CDR2 is FVKESK. Trimming removed 4 bases from V and 2 bases from J; junction bases left unmatched: 4. The CDR3 spans 14 residues. CDR3 nucleotide sequence: TGTGCCAGCAGCCTTCGGACAGGGCCCTACGAGCAGTACTTC. This sequence encodes CASSLRTGPYEQYF. The complete variable domain, with remaining parts taken from reference TRBV14 and TRBJ2-7, reads EAGVTQFPSHSVIEKGQTVTLRCDPISGHDNLYWYRRVMGKEIKFLLHFVKESKQDESGMPNNRFLAERTGGTYSTLKVQPAELEDSGVYFCASSLRTGPYEQYFGPGTRLTVT.

The rearrangement links TRBV9 to TRBJ1-2; 9 bases fit TRBD1. In germline, CDR1 is SGDLS, CDR2 YYNGEE. The CDR3 has 13 residues. V was clipped by 2 bases and J by 5 bases; unmatched bases: 1. The CDR3 is CASSVGTGYGYTF. The CDR3 DNA sequence: TGTGCCAGCAGCGTGGGGACAGGGTATGGCTACACCTTC. Based on the CDR3 plus reference TRBV9 and TRBJ1-2, the full variable domain is DSGVTQTPKHLITATGQRVTLRCSPRSGDLSVYWYQQSLDQGLQFLIQYYNGEERAKGNILERFSAQQFPDLHSELNLSSLELGDSALYFCASSVGTGYGYTFGSGTRLTVV.

This clone was picked up one time. This sequence joins TRBV6-2 or TRBV6-3 and TRBJ2-5; D unresolved. The CDR3 length is 13 residues. In germline, CDR1 is MNHEY, CDR2 SVGEGT. The V end lost 2 bases, the J end lost 2 bases, and 6 bases lay between the germline ends. CDR3 DNA: TGTGCCAGCAGTTACAATCGGCAAGAGACCCAGTACTTC. It translates to CASSYNRQETQYF.